A single sample is the source of the 24 T cell receptor beta chains below, sequenced in a study of OX40 agonist ivuxolimab in advanced cancers. Repertoires were generated with immunoSEQ multiplex PCR, while TCRdb's copy carries only in-frame clones and drops some. The sample has about 44,000 clones, approximately 80% seen once. The sequencing here drew on CD4+ or CD8+ T cells sorted from blood, taken in a trial of the OX40 agonist ivuxolimab. These receptors originate from an adult with an advanced solid tumor such as melanoma, head and neck, liver or kidney cancer.

The chain recombines TRBV5-1 with TRBJ1-4; possibly TRBD1 for D (5 bases). CDR1 is SGHRS, CDR2 YFSETQ, per germline. CDR3 size: 15 residues. Trimming stripped 2 bases from V and 4 bases from J, with 12 bases between. CDR3 residues: CASSLLGPINEKLFF. The CDR3 DNA sequence: TGCGCCAGCAGCTTACTGGGACCGATTAATGAAAAACTGTTTTTT.

This clone was observed a handful of times. The chain is built from TRBV5-1 and TRBJ2-7, with TRBD2 identical over 14 bases. The CDR3 spans 15 residues. The V segment lost 4 bases and the J segment 4 bases; nucleotides outside the gene matches: 4. Germline V gene sequence: CDR1 SGHRS, CDR2 YFSETQ. The CDR3 DNA is TGCGCCAGCAGCCTAGGGACTAGCGGGAGTTACGAGCAGTACTTC. It codes for CASSLGTSGSYEQYF.

V gene TRBV6-5 combines with J gene TRBJ1-1; D gene ambiguous. Trimming left V 6 bases short and J 1 base short, with 6 bases between. CDR3 length equals 12 residues. Germline values: CDR1 MNHEY, CDR2 SVGAGI. CDR3 in amino acids: CASRPANTEAFF. As DNA, the CDR3 is TGTGCCAGCAGACCCGCGAACACTGAAGCTTTCTTT.

The table lists this clone with a few counts. The chain recombines TRBV5-1 with TRBJ1-4; 8 positions match TRBD1. Germline-derived CDR1 and CDR2 are SGHRS and YFSETQ. Unmatched junction bases numbered 13, after V lost 4 bases and J lost 5 bases. The CDR3 is 17 residues long. The CDR3 reads CASSTRSQGANNEKLFF. In DNA, the CDR3 is TGCGCCAGCAGCACCCGTTCCCAGGGGGCGAACAATGAAAAACTGTTTTTT.

This chain joins TRBV2 and TRBJ2-3; D might be TRBD2 (6 bases). V was shortened by 2 bases and J by 0 bases, with 15 bases between the two germline ends. CDR1 SNHLY and CDR2 FYNNEI come from the germline V gene. The CDR3 spans 17 residues. In nucleotides, the CDR3 is TGTGCCAGCAGTGAATTAAATAGCGGAACTAGCACAGATACGCAGTATTTT. Amino acids: CASSELNSGTSTDTQYF.

This clone was seen more than once but under ten times. The chain links TRBV20-1 to TRBJ2-4, with 7 nucleotides matching TRBD2. This CDR3 region has 11 residues. Unmatched junction bases numbered 8, after V lost 2 bases and J lost 16 bases. Germline CDR1 DFQATT, CDR2 SNEGSKA (reference sequence). The CDR3 nucleotides are TGCAGTGCTAGATTAGGGACTAATCATTACTTC. As protein: CSARLGTNHYF.

This chain uses TRBV10-3 with TRBJ1-2, with a weak D call TRBD1 (5 bases). Per the germline V gene, CDR1 is ENHRY and CDR2 is SYGVKD. The CDR3 loop spans 16 amino acids. The V end lost 4 bases, the J end lost 8 bases, and 23 bases lay between the germline ends. CDR3 in DNA: TGTGCCATCAGTGTGGGCACCTTGACAGAGTCGGTAGGCTACACCTTC. It specifies CAISVGTLTESVGYTF.

The V call is TRBV5-4, the J call TRBJ2-1; D not resolved. Trimming removed 0 bases from V and 2 bases from J, with 9 bases in between. The germline V gene encodes CDR1 SGHNT and CDR2 YYREEE (reference sequence). The CDR3 runs 15 residues. CDR3: CASSLETRPYNEQFF. DNA for the CDR3: TGTGCCAGCAGCTTGGAAACCCGGCCCTACAATGAGCAGTTCTTC.

J is TRBJ2-7 and V is TRBV11-2, with 9 bases aligning to TRBD1. V shed 3 bases, J shed 7 bases, and the junction held 4 bases outside the gene matches. Germline CDR1 and CDR2: SGHAT and FQNNGV. This CDR3 is built from 13 residues. The CDR3 loop is CASSLTGGHEQYF. CDR3 coding DNA: TGTGCCAGCAGCTTGACAGGGGGTCATGAGCAGTACTTC.

The gene calls are TRBV7-9 and TRBJ2-1, with D possibly being TRBD2 (6 bases). The V end was cut by 6 bases, the J end by 7 bases, with 13 bases between. The CDR3 sequence is 13 residues long. The germline CDR1 and CDR2 sequences are SEHNR and FQNEAQ (reference sequence). Here the CDR3 reads CASRRDSPNEQFF. The CDR3 nucleotides are TGTGCCAGCAGGCGGGACTCTCCAAATGAGCAGTTCTTC.

As DNA, the CDR3 is TGCGCCAGCAGTCAACCCTCGGTCCGGGGTACGCAGTATTTT. Encoded protein: CASSQPSVRGTQYF. The chain has TRBV23-1 and TRBJ2-3; D may be TRBD2 (5 bases). Being an ORF, TRBV23-1 has a function that is uncertain. V lost 2 bases and J 8 bases, leaving 14 bases between the germline ends. The CDR3 totals 14 residues.

The V gene is TRBV5-1, the J gene TRBJ2-1, with TRBD2 identical over 10 bases. CDR1 and CDR2 from the germline V gene are SGHRS and YFSETQ. CDR3 length equals 14 residues. The junction had 7 bases not matched to a gene; V was cut back by 6 bases and J by 7 bases. The CDR3 DNA sequence: TGCGCCAGCAATCTATTAGCGGGAGGAAATGAGCAGTTCTTC. This translates into CASNLLAGGNEQFF.

The chain combines TRBV18 with TRBJ1-1; unclear D gene. V dropped 2 bases and J dropped 3 bases, with 10 bases sitting between them. Germline CDR1 reads KGHSH; CDR2 reads LQKENI. This CDR3 is 14 amino acids long. CDR3 in amino acids: CASSPWPWDTEAFF. DNA of the CDR3: TGTGCCAGCTCACCATGGCCATGGGACACTGAAGCTTTCTTT.

The chain couples TRBV2 to TRBJ2-5; D remains ambiguous. The V and J ends lost 7 bases and 4 bases respectively, with 10 bases between them. The CDR3 runs 12 residues. Germline values: CDR1 SNHLY, CDR2 FYNNEI. The CDR3 loop is CASIRVIETQYF. CDR3 nucleotides: TGTGCCAGCATCCGCGTCATAGAGACCCAGTACTTC.

The chain has TRBV25-1 and TRBJ2-1; D is ambiguous. The CDR3 contains 14 residues. The germline gives CDR1 MGHDK, CDR2 SYGVNS. Trimming took off 2 bases at V and 1 base at J, with 6 bases between the two ends. The chain's CDR3 is CASSERDSYNEQFF. CDR3 DNA sequence: TGTGCCAGCAGTGAAAGGGATTCCTACAATGAGCAGTTCTTC.

The chain links TRBV7-9 to TRBJ2-7; D gene unclear. The length of the CDR3 is 12 residues. Germline V gene lookup returns CDR1 SEHNR and CDR2 FQNEAQ (reference sequence). V shed 4 bases and J shed 11 bases, with 15 bases lying between them. The CDR3 protein is CASSSTLFAEYF. Here the CDR3 DNA reads TGTGCCAGCAGCTCGACACTCTTCGCGGAGTACTTC.

The rearrangement joins TRBV2 to TRBJ2-5; D gene unclear. The DNA matches TRBJ2-7 better at its end, which makes the J call doubtful. CDR1 and CDR2 from the germline V gene are SNHLY and FYNNEI. The CDR3 totals 12 residues. The CDR3 protein is CASRDPLDEQYF. The CDR3 DNA follows: TGTGCCAGCAGGGACCCGCTAGACGAGCAGTACTTC.

V usage is TRBV4-3 and J usage is TRBJ2-3, with D hard to call. CDR1 and CDR2 (germline): LGHNA, YSLEER. Trimming cost V 1 base and J 6 bases, with 8 bases left between them. CDR3 length: 13 residues. CDR3 sequence: CASSQASVDTQYF. The DNA for the CDR3 is TGCGCCAGCAGCCAAGCGTCGGTCGATACGCAGTATTTT.

The chain links TRBV7-2 to TRBJ2-5; D unresolved. Trimming removed 1 base at V and 5 bases at J, with 11 bases between. CDR1 is SGHTA, CDR2 FQGNSA, per germline. CDR3 length: 14 residues. CDR3 sequence (DNA): TGTGCCAGCAGCTTAGGGGCAGGTGGGGAGACCCAGTACTTC. It encodes CASSLGAGGETQYF.

This chain connects TRBV5-1 to TRBJ2-5; the D gene is possibly TRBD2 (5 bases). Gene TRBJ2-7 matches the end of the DNA better, so the J call may be wrong. Germline V CDR1 and CDR2: SGHRS, YFSETQ. The CDR3 is 13 amino acids. The CDR3 DNA follows: TGCGCCAGCAGCGTCGGGGACTCCTACGAGCAGTACTTC. It encodes CASSVGDSYEQYF.

The chain combines TRBV6-1 with TRBJ1-2; 7 bases agree with TRBD1. Trimming cost V 3 bases and J 8 bases; bases outside gene matches: 3. The V gene's germline CDR1 is MNHNS and CDR2 SASEGT. The CDR3 runs to 12 residues. Here the CDR3 DNA reads TGTGCCAGCAGTGAGTTACAGGGGGGCTACACCTTC. It is translated as CASSELQGGYTF.

The chain has TRBV7-6 and TRBJ2-1; no clear D. This CDR3 spans 16 amino acids. The V gene's germline CDR1 is SGHVS and CDR2 FNYEAQ. V was clipped by 3 bases and J by 0 bases, with 12 bases between them. This CDR3 is CASSLGLQSSYNEQFF. The CDR3, as DNA: TGTGCCAGCAGCTTGGGTCTTCAAAGCTCCTACAATGAGCAGTTCTTC.

The chain is built from TRBV29-1 and TRBJ2-7, with D perhaps TRBD2 (5 bases). This CDR3 contains 13 residues. Germline lookup yields CDR1 SQVTM and CDR2 ANQGSEA. V dropped 4 bases and J dropped 3 bases, with 13 bases sitting between them. In DNA, the CDR3 is TGCAGCGTTGTACTAGGTGGCAGCTACGAGCAGTACTTC. This sequence encodes CSVVLGGSYEQYF.

This clone has a handful of counts. The chain carries TRBV7-2 and TRBJ2-7; D is possibly TRBD2 (5 bases). From germline, CDR1 is SGHTA and CDR2 FQGNSA. The CDR3 is 15 residues long. The V end was cut by 4 bases, the J end by 1 base, with 14 bases between. In DNA form, the CDR3 reads TGTGCCAGCAGCTCCTCCTCCCGACTATCCTACGAGCAGTACTTC. Translation: CASSSSSRLSYEQYF.